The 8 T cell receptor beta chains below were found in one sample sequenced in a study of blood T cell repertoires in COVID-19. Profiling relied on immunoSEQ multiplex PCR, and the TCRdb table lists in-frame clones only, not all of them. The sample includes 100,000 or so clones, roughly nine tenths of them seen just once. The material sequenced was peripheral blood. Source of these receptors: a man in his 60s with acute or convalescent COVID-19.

In DNA, the CDR3 is TGTGCCAGCAGTCGTGGGGGGATACATTCACCCCTCCACTTT. This sequence encodes CASSRGGIHSPLHF. The chain recombines TRBV5-6 with TRBJ1-6; the D gene is possibly TRBD1 (5 bases). The CDR3 totals 14 residues. The germline V and J ends were trimmed by 5 bases and 8 bases, with 14 bases remaining between them. The germline gives CDR1 SGHDT, CDR2 YYEEEE.

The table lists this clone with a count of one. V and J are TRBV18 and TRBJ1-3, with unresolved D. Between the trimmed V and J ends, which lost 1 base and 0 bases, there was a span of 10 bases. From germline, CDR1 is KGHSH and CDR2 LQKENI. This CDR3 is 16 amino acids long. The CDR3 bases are TGTGCCAGCTCACCACTAAGAGGCTCCTCTGGAAACACCATATATTTT. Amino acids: CASSPLRGSSGNTIYF.

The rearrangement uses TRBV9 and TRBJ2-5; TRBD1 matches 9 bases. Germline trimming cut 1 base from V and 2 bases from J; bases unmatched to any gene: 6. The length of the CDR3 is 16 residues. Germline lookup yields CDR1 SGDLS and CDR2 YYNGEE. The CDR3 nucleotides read TGTGCCAGCAGCGTACGGCCCGGGACAGGGCAAGAGACCCAGTACTTC. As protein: CASSVRPGTGQETQYF.

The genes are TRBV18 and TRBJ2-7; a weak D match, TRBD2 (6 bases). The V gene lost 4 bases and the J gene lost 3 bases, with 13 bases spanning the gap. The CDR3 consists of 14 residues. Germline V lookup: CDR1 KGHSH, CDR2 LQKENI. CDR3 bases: TGTGCCAGCTCACGGGGGGTAGGGGACTACGAGCAGTACGTC. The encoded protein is CASSRGVGDYEQYV.

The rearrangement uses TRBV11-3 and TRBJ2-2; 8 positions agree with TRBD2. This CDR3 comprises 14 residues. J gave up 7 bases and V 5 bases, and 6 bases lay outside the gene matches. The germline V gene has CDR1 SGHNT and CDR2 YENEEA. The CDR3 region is CASSTGLAGGELFF. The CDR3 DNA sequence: TGTGCCAGCAGCACTGGACTAGCCGGCGGGGAGCTGTTTTTT. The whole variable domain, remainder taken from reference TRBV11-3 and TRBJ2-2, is EAGVVQSPRYKIIEKKQPVAFWCNPISGHNTLYWYLQNLGQGPELLIRYENEEAVDDSQLPKDRFSAERLKGVDSTLKIQPAELGDSAVYLCASSTGLAGGELFFGEGSRLTVL.

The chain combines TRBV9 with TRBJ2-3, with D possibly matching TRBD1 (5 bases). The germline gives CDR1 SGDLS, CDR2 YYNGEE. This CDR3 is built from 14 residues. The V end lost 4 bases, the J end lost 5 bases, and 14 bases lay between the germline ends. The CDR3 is CASSPSTTGDTQYF. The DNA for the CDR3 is TGTGCCAGCAGCCCTTCAACTACAGGAGATACGCAGTATTTT. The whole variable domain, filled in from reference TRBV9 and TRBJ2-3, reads DSGVTQTPKHLITATGQRVTLRCSPRSGDLSVYWYQQSLDQGLQFLIQYYNGEERAKGNILERFSAQQFPDLHSELNLSSLELGDSALYFCASSPSTTGDTQYFGPGTRLTVL.

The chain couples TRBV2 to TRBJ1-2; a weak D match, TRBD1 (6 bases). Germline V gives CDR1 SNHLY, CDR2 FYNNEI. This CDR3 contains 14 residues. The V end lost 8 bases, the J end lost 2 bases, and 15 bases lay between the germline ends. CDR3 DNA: TGTGCCAGCCACCGGGACAAGCTCAACTATGGCTACACCTTC. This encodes CASHRDKLNYGYTF.

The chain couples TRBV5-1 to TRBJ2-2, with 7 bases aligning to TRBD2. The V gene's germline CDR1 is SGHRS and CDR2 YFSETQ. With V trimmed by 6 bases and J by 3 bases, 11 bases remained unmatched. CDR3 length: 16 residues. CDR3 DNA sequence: TGCGCCAGCAAAGGTTCGGGACTATCCCACACCGGGGAGCTGTTTTTT. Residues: CASKGSGLSHTGELFF. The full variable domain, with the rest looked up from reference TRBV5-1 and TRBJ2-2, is KAGVTQTPRYLIKTRGQQVTLSCSPISGHRSVSWYQQTPGQGLQFLFEYFSETQRNKGNFPGRFSGRQFSNSRSEMNVSTLELGDSALYLCASKGSGLSHTGELFFGEGSRLTVL.